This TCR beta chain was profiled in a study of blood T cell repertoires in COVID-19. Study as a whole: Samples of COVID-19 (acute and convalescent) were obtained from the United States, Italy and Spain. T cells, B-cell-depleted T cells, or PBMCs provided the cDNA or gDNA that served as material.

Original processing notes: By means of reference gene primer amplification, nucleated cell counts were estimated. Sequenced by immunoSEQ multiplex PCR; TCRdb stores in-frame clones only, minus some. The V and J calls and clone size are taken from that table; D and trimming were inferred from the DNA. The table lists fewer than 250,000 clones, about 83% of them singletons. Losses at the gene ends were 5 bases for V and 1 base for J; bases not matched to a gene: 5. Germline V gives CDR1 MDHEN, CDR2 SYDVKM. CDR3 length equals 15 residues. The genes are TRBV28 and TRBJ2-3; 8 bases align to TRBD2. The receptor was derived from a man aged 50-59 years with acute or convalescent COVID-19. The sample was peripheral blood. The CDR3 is CASSERESGTDTQYF. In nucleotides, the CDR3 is TGTGCCAGCAGTGAGCGGGAGTCAGGCACAGATACGCAGTATTTT.